This T cell receptor (beta chain) is from a study of cytomegalovirus exposure and HLA in healthy donors. The study's findings and limits: Association with HLA alleles at 0.05 false discovery rate was found for around 15,000 TCR beta sequences in a later analysis.

Remarks on this clone: The target antigen is unknown.

Amplification used 60 Vbeta primers and 13 Jbeta primers. The protocol was immunoSEQ multiplex PCR, while the TCRdb copy is restricted to in-frame clones and leaves out a portion. The table lists roughly 200,000 clones, around 80% of them singletons. V was clipped by 3 bases and J by 7 bases; unmatched bases: 7. The CDR3 totals 15 residues. Germline V gene lookup returns CDR1 SGHAT and CDR2 FQNNGV. The chain combines TRBV11-2 with TRBJ1-4; 8 positions match TRBD1. This TCR came from a man aged 40-49 years in good health and CMV-seropositive. Sequenced: PBMCs. The CDR3 here is CASSFRPGGGEKLFF. CDR3 nucleotide sequence: TGTGCCAGCAGCTTCCGCCCAGGGGGCGGTGAAAAACTGTTTTTT.